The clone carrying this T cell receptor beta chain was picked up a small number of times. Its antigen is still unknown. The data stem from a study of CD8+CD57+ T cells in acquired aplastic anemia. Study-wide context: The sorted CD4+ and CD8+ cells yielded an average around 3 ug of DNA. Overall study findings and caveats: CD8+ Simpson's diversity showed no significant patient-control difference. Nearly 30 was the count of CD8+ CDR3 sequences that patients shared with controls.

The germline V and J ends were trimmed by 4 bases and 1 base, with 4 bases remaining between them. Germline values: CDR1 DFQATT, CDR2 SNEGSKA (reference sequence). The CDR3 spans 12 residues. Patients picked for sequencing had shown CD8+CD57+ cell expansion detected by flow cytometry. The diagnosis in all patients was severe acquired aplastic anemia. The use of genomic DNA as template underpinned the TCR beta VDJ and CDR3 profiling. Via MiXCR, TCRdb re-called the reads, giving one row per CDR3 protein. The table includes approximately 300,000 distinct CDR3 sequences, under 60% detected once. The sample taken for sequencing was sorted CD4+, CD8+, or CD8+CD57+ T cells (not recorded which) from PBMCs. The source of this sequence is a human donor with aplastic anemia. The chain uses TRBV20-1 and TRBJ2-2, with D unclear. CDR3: CSAIGNTGELFF. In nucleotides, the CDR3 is TGCAGTGCTATCGGGAACACCGGGGAGCTGTTTTTT.